The 8 T cell receptor beta chains below were found in one sample sequenced in a study of cytotoxic CD8 clonotypes in ibrutinib-treated CLL. Sequenced by immunoSEQ multiplex PCR; TCRdb stores in-frame clones only, minus some. The sample lists some 14,000 clones, 52% occurring once. The material was PBMCs, obtained at an approximately 22-month disease-progression time point, from a patient treated with ibrutinib. These receptors all come from a human donor with chronic lymphocytic leukemia.

In its sample, this clone was seen a few times. The chain recombines TRBV2 with TRBJ1-6; 8 bases are a match to TRBD1. Germline CDR1 SNHLY, CDR2 FYNNEI. Germline trimming cut 3 bases from V and 10 bases from J; bases unmatched to any gene: 14. The CDR3 runs to 17 residues. The DNA of the CDR3 is TGTGCCAGCAGTGACCCCCTCCGGACAGGGTCGGGATCACCCCTCCACTTT. This sequence encodes CASSDPLRTGSGSPLHF.

The J gene is TRBJ1-5, the V gene TRBV5-5; TRBD1 is a possible D gene (6 bases). V lost 1 base to trimming and J lost 1 base, with 15 bases between them. CDR1 is SGHKS, CDR2 YYEKEE, per germline (reference sequence). The CDR3 spans 17 residues. This CDR3 reads CASSLSQTGPSNQPQHF. In nucleotides, the CDR3 is TGTGCCAGCAGCTTGTCGCAAACAGGGCCCAGCAATCAGCCCCAGCATTTT.

The chain links TRBV19 to TRBJ1-2; 7 nucleotides agree with TRBD1. The CDR3 has 12 amino acids. J lost 8 bases, V lost 4 bases, and 4 bases had no gene match. CDR1 LNHDA and CDR2 SQIVND come from the germline V gene (reference sequence). CDR3 coding DNA: TGTGCCAGTAGTAAATACAGGGGCGGCTACACCTTC. Its translation is CASSKYRGGYTF. The full variable domain, completed using reference TRBV19 and TRBJ1-2, is DGGITQSPKYLFRKEGQNVTLSCEQNLNHDAMYWYRQDPGQGLRLIYYSQIVNDFQKGDIAEGYSVSREKKESFPLTVTSAQKNPTAFYLCASSKYRGGYTFGSGTRLTVV.

The gene calls are TRBV2 and TRBJ2-1; the match to TRBD2 covers 7 bases. The V segment lost 2 bases and the J segment 4 bases; nucleotides outside the gene matches: 5. CDR1 and CDR2 from the germline V gene are SNHLY and FYNNEI. The CDR3 runs 15 residues. The CDR3 sequence is CASSERAGEYNEQFF. DNA of the CDR3: TGTGCCAGCAGTGAACGGGCGGGGGAATACAATGAGCAGTTCTTC.

Many counts were recorded for this clone. The CDR3 DNA reads as TGTGCCAGCAGCTTTGACAGGTTGGGAAACACCATATATTTT. Translating it yields CASSFDRLGNTIYF. The rearrangement uses TRBV5-4 and TRBJ1-3, with D maybe TRBD1 (6 bases). Germline CDR1 and CDR2: SGHNT and YYREEE (reference sequence). The V and J ends lost 2 bases and 4 bases respectively, with 10 bases between them. CDR3 length: 14 residues.

The chain combines TRBV10-3 with TRBJ2-3; 11 positions agree with TRBD2. J was trimmed by 1 base and V by 6 bases; bases with no gene match: 9. Germline values: CDR1 ENHRY, CDR2 SYGVKD. CDR3 length: 17 residues. For the CDR3, the DNA is TGTGCCATCAGCCCCGGGCTAGCGGGGGGTGGCACAGATACGCAGTATTTT. Its translation is CAISPGLAGGGTDTQYF.

A word on this clone: In the same sample, other DNA sequences code for this CDR3. CDR3 sequence reads: CSVGDRGNTGELFF. The CDR3 nucleotides are TGCAGCGTGGGGGACAGGGGGAACACCGGGGAGCTGTTTTTT. The chain joins TRBV29-1 to TRBJ2-2; TRBD1 aligns across 10 bases. The CDR3 is 14 residues long. Germline CDR1 SQVTM, CDR2 ANQGSEA. V was pared by 6 bases and J by 1 base, with 2 bases of the junction left unmatched.

V and J are TRBV29-1 and TRBJ2-3, with 9 bases fitting TRBD1. The CDR3 is made up of 13 amino acids. Trimming at V came to 5 bases and at J to 1 base, leaving 1 base not matched to a gene. The germline CDR1 and CDR2 sequences are SQVTM and ANQGSEA. This CDR3 is CSVRQGGTDTQYF. CDR3 in DNA: TGCAGCGTTCGACAGGGGGGCACAGATACGCAGTATTTT.